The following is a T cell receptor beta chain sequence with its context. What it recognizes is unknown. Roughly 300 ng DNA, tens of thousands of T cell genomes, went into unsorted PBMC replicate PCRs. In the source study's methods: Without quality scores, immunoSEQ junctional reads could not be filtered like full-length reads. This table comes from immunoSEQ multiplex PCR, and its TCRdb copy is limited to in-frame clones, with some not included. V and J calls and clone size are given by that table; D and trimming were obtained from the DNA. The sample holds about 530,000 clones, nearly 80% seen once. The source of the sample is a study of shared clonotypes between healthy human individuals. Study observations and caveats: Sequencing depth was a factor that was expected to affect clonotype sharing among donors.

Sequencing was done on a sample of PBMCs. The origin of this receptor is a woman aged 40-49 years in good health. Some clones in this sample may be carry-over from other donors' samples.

The CDR3 coding sequence is TGCAGCGTTGAAGACAGGCATACTGGTATGAACACTGAAGCTTTCTTT. It is translated as CSVEDRHTGMNTEAFF. The gene calls are TRBV29-1 and TRBJ1-1; no reliable D call. Trimming cost V 0 bases and J 0 bases, with 14 bases left between them. This CDR3 spans 16 amino acids. From germline, CDR1 is SQVTM and CDR2 ANQGSEA.